This T cell receptor (beta chain) was sequenced for a study of CD8+ T cells in alopecia areata. Germline V gives CDR1 KGHSH, CDR2 LQKENI. The CDR3 is made up of 16 amino acids. V gave up 2 bases and J gave up 4 bases, with 14 bases separating them. Once RNA had been extracted, it was reverse transcribed into cDNA to act as the sequencing template. The protocol was immunoSEQ multiplex PCR, while the TCRdb copy is restricted to in-frame clones and leaves out a portion. The repertoire has roughly 150,000 clones, 55% of them found once; the top ten carry less than 5%. On this clone itself: The antigen remains undetermined.

Findings and caveats of the study: Clonality exceeded that of normal scalp in lesional scalp, most notably in alopecia totalis/universalis. Sharing of TCRs across patients appeared less clear than in mice, possibly for HLA-related reasons.

Source material: CD4+ T cells sorted from blood. The clonotype originates from a human donor in good health. The genes are TRBV18 and TRBJ2-2; D perhaps matches TRBD2 (5 bases). The CDR3 reads CASSPFRPAATGELFF. The CDR3, as DNA: TGTGCCAGCTCACCATTTCGGCCAGCGGCCACCGGGGAGCTGTTTTTT. Using reference TRBV18 and TRBJ2-2 for the parts outside the CDR3, the full variable domain is NAGVMQNPRHLVRRRGQEARLRCSPMKGHSHVYWYRQLPEEGLKFMVYLQKENIIDESGMPKERFSAEFPKEGPSILRIQQVVRGDSAAYFCASSPFRPAATGELFFGEGSRLTVL.